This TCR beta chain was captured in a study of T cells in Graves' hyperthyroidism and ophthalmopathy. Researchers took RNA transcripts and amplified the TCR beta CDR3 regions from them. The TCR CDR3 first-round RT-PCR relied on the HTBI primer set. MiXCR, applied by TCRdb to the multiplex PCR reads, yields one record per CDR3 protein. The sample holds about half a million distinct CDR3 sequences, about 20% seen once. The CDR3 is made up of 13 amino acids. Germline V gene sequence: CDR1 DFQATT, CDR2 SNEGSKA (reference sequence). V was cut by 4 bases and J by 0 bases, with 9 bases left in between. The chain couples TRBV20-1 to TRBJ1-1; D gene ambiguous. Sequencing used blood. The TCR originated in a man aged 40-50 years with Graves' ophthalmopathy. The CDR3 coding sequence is TGCAGTGCTATGGCCCACATGAACACTGAAGCTTTCTTT. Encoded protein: CSAMAHMNTEAFF.